This T cell receptor beta chain appears in the sequencing data of a study of blood T cells in healthy people across ages. With respect to this clonotype: The junction does not match germline at one end; this may be a read error.

The CDR3 consists of 15 residues. CDR1 and CDR2 (germline): SGDLS, YYNGEE. It was with a sample-barcoded 5' primer and a J-beta primer mix that a second PCR of roughly 7 to 12 cycles was run. The template-switch adaptor was a 5' adaptor with 12 random nucleotides. It tagged each cDNA molecule. TCRdb passed the 5' RACE reads through MiXCR, listing each CDR3 protein once. The table includes about 830,000 distinct CDR3 sequences, less than 80% detected once. Per sample, extraction of total RNA gave at least 5.5 micrograms in every case. The sequencing sample was made of blood. The receptor was derived from a man aged 25 to 45 in good health. This chain uses TRBV9 with TRBJ2-1, with TRBD1 identical over 9 bases. This CDR3 is CASSTPGQGQTEQSF. CDR3 nucleotide sequence: TGTGCCAGCAGCACTCCGGGACAGGGCCAGACCGAGCAGTCCTTC.